This TCR beta chain emerged from a study of T-cell memory formation after mild COVID-19. TCRdb re-derived calls from the 5' RACE reads in MiXCR, one entry per CDR3 protein. The profile shows around 300,000 distinct CDR3 sequences, around 13% of them singletons. This clonotype has a handful of counts. The antigen is unknown. Broader study findings: The study found contracting CD4+ clones mainly in CM and EM and contracting CD8+ clones in EMRA. Researchers found some responding clones in pre-infection memory, a sign that cross-reactive memory joined. The study found balanced CD4/CD8 in clones contracting day 15 to 85 and a CD4+ lean in later expanders.

The source is a man between 18 and 35 years old who had mild COVID-19 (a few samples of this study predate the infection). Cell type and time point are not known. Sequenced input: PBMCs or a T cell subset sorted from them (not recorded which).

The CDR3 is CASSLAGSSYNSPLHF. CDR3 in DNA: TGCGCCAGCAGCTTGGCCGGGAGCTCCTATAATTCACCCCTCCACTTT. V gene TRBV5-1 combines with J gene TRBJ1-6, with unresolved D. There are 16 residues in the CDR3. Looked up from germline, CDR1 is SGHRS and CDR2 is YFSETQ. V was cut by 0 bases and J by 0 bases, with 7 bases left in between.